This T cell receptor (beta chain) emerged from a study of T cell responses to AZD1222 COVID-19 vaccine. Sequenced by immunoSEQ multiplex PCR; TCRdb stores in-frame clones only, minus some. Of roughly 49,000 clones in the sample, over 65% were seen once. V shed 4 bases and J shed 5 bases, with 17 bases lying between them. The CDR3 is 15 amino acids. The germline V gene has CDR1 WSHSY and CDR2 SAAADI. This clone is a singleton in its sample. The origin of this receptor is an adult in good health. The chain carries TRBV10-2 and TRBJ1-2, with D hard to call. This specimen consisted of peripheral blood, obtained on day 0 of AZD1222 vaccination. Written as DNA, the CDR3 is TGCGCCAGCAGTGTAGGGAGGACCCTAGAGTATGGCTACACCTTC. Amino acid sequence: CASSVGRTLEYGYTF.